What follows describes a single TCR beta chain. Antigen: not known. Multiple sclerosis controls were treatment-naive patients with stable or active relapsing-remitting disease. TEMRA cells were enriched by FACS, and CD4+ and CD8+ T cells were negatively isolated. This specimen comes from a study of CD8 T cells in Susac syndrome. With random hexamers, reverse transcription was performed on about 0.5 to 1 ug of RNA. Across 54 Vbeta and 13 Jbeta, immunoSEQ multiplex PCR amplified TCR beta CDR3. Each CDR3 protein is one row after TCRdb ran MiXCR on the immunoSEQ multiplex PCR reads. The sample holds 150,000 to 200,000 distinct CDR3 sequences, 94% seen once. Germline V CDR1 and CDR2: LNHNV, YYDKDF (reference sequence). With 1 base clipped from V and 4 bases from J, the junction kept 5 bases outside the gene matches. The CDR3 extends over 16 amino acids. Study-wide findings and caveats: TCR sequencing and HLA analysis covered a relatively small number of individuals.

Sequenced sample: CD4+ T cells from PBMCs. The chain links TRBV15 to TRBJ2-2, with 8 bases lining up with TRBD2. The receptor was isolated from a human donor with multiple sclerosis. The CDR3 region is CATSRVSGSITGELFF. The CDR3 DNA reads as TGTGCCACCAGCAGAGTGAGCGGGAGTATCACCGGGGAGCTGTTTTTT.